Below are 8 T cell receptor beta chains sequenced from a single sample in a study of metastatic and nonmetastatic thyroid tumors. Every patient was untreated before thyroid surgery. TCRdb reanalyzed the PCR reads with MiXCR. This table holds roughly 13,000 clones, 20% to 30% found once. Input material: tumor tissue. These receptors were obtained from a female donor with papillary thyroid cancer or a benign thyroid nodule (not recorded which). Some clones in this sample may be carry-over from other donors' samples.

As concerns this clone: At one boundary the junction diverges from the germline segment, which might be a read error. The rearrangement joins TRBV3-1 to TRBJ2-2, with D possibly being TRBD1 or TRBD2 (5 bases each). The CDR3 spans 11 residues. The germline gives CDR1 LGHDT, CDR2 YNNKEL (reference sequence). CDR3 protein: CASSTLGEPFF. As DNA, the CDR3 is TGTGCCAGCAGTACCTTAGGGGAGCCGTTTTTT. Full variable domain (remainder filled in from reference TRBV3-1 and TRBJ2-2): DTAVSQTPKYLVTQMGNDKSIKCEQNLGHDTMYWYKQDSKKFLKIMFSYNNKELIINETVPNRFSPKSPDKAHLNLHINSLELGDSAVYFCASSTLGEPFFGEGSRLTVL.

On this clone itself: Being one base from a much bigger clone, this may be a read error. The CDR3 DNA reads as TGTGCCGGCTCACCCCGGGACAGGACCAAAAACATTCAGTACTTC. This translates into CAGSPRDRTKNIQYF. V and J are TRBV18 and TRBJ2-4, with TRBD1 identical over 8 bases. CDR1 and CDR2 (germline): KGHSH, LQKENI. The CDR3 has 15 residues.

This clone was counted at least ten times. The chain carries TRBV30 and TRBJ2-1; tentatively, D is TRBD2 (6 bases). V was clipped by 5 bases and J by 0 bases, with 23 bases between them. The CDR3 runs to 18 residues. Germline loops: CDR1 GTSNPN, CDR2 SVGIG (reference sequence). CDR3 bases: TGTGCCTGGGATGAGGGTCGGGCGGGGTTTATCTCCTACAATGAGCAGTTCTTC. It is translated as CAWDEGRAGFISYNEQFF.

Concerning this clone: A read error may produce the germline difference seen at one junction end. This chain uses TRBV18 with TRBJ2-6; a possible D gene is TRBD2 (6 bases). The germline V gene has CDR1 KGHSH and CDR2 LQKENI. CDR3 length equals 18 residues. As DNA, the CDR3 is TGTGCCAGCTCACCACGTCCAGCGGGCGTCTCTGTGGCCAACGTCCTGACTTTC. As protein: CASSPRPAGVSVANVLTF.

This clone is medium-sized. V gene TRBV29-1 combines with J gene TRBJ1-2, with D uncertain. The V gene's germline CDR1 is SQVTM and CDR2 ANQGSEA. This CDR3 has 15 residues. The germline V and J ends were trimmed by 5 bases and 7 bases, with 23 bases remaining between them. This CDR3 reads CSVPAVPSGVGGYTF. CDR3 in DNA: TGCAGCGTTCCCGCCGTTCCCTCCGGAGTTGGTGGCTACACCTTC. The variable domain in full, with the rest retrieved from reference TRBV29-1 and TRBJ1-2, is SAVISQKPSRDICQRGTSLTIQCQVDSQVTMMFWYRQQPGQSLTLIATANQGSEATYESGFVIDKFPISRPNLTFSTLTVSNMSPEDSSIYLCSVPAVPSGVGGYTFGSGTRLTVV.

This clone was detected a few times. The chain uses TRBV28 and TRBJ1-2; 7 bases line up with TRBD1. Germline-derived CDR1 and CDR2 are MDHEN and SYDVKM. The CDR3 runs 13 residues. The trim removed 6 bases at V and 8 bases at J, leaving 9 bases unmatched. The DNA of the CDR3 is TGTGCCAGCAGGGAGGACAGGCTCGGCGGCTACACCTTC. The encoded protein is CASREDRLGGYTF.

The rearrangement links TRBV7-8 to TRBJ1-2; D is uncertain. Trimming left V 4 bases short and J 1 base short, with 10 bases between. There are 14 residues in the CDR3. The V gene's germline CDR1 is SGHVS and CDR2 FQNEAQ. DNA of the CDR3: TGTGCCAGCAGCTCTTCGATGGGTAACTATGGCTACACCTTC. Its translation: CASSSSMGNYGYTF.

The V call is TRBV7-2, the J call TRBJ2-1, with unresolved D. Looked up from germline, CDR1 is SGHTA and CDR2 is FQGNSA. The CDR3 spans 13 residues. V lost 2 bases and J 9 bases, leaving 11 bases between the germline ends. Here the CDR3 reads CASSLSGLGEQFF. In nucleotides, the CDR3 is TGTGCCAGCAGCTTATCCGGTTTAGGTGAGCAGTTCTTC.